This is a list of T cell receptor beta chains from one sample in a study of blood T cell repertoires in COVID-19. The repertoire was sequenced with immunoSEQ multiplex PCR; TCRdb's copy has only in-frame clones and lacks some. Among approximately 280,000 clones listed, approximately 89% were seen once. The sequenced sample consisted of PBMCs or T cells enriched from blood (not recorded which). The origin of the receptors is a woman in her sixties who had recovered from COVID-19. The conserved cysteine and the conserved F or W are not part of the CDR3 here.

j_gene: TRBJ2-1; v_gene: TRBV9; CDR3aa: ASSVSSSNSEQF
j_gene: TRBJ1-1; v_gene: TRBV7-8; CDR3aa: ASSLTGLTEAF
j_gene: TRBJ2-7; v_gene: TRBV11-3; CDR3aa: ASSYRTSGSYEQY
j_gene: TRBJ2-7; v_gene: TRBV30; CDR3aa: AWNPGTGIEQY
j_gene: TRBJ2-3; v_gene: TRBV2; CDR3aa: ASSSGLTSTDTQY
j_gene: TRBJ2-5; v_gene: TRBV9; CDR3aa: ASSVAPAGGEETQY
j_gene: TRBJ1-1; v_gene: TRBV10-1; CDR3aa: ASSDSSTEAF
j_gene: TRBJ2-2; v_gene: TRBV10-1; CDR3aa: ASGRGRDTGELF
j_gene: TRBJ1-1; v_gene: TRBV7-2; CDR3aa: ASSLQPGQINTEAF
j_gene: TRBJ1-2; v_gene: TRBV20-1; CDR3aa: SAGGTTTRT
j_gene: TRBJ1-4; v_gene: TRBV28; CDR3aa: ATQLMSRLEKLF
j_gene: TRBJ1-4; v_gene: TRBV6-5; CDR3aa: AGRATNEKLF
j_gene: TRBJ1-1; v_gene: TRBV28; CDR3aa: ASSLGLWTGAFDTEAF
j_gene: TRBJ1-4; v_gene: TRBV9; CDR3aa: ASSEFQGYGEKLF
j_gene: TRBJ2-1; v_gene: TRBV28; CDR3aa: ASSLGAYNEQF
j_gene: TRBJ2-7; v_gene: TRBV24-1; CDR3aa: ATSDYRGHEQY
j_gene: TRBJ1-1; v_gene: TRBV4-1; CDR3aa: ASSPSTRATEAF